The entry below describes one T cell receptor (beta chain). The target antigen is unknown. This sample was taken from a study of CXCR3-negative and CXCR3-positive naive CD8 T cells. The study, taken as a whole, reports: Naive cells used TRBV-TRBJ genes in much the same way whether CXCR3-negative or CXCR3-positive; memory cells did not.

Germline V gene sequence: CDR1 LGHNT, CDR2 FRNRAP. The CDR3 spans 13 residues. The method, 5' RACE with UMI labels, was used to prepare the TRB cDNA libraries. One entry per CDR3 protein, without DNA, is what TCRdb gives after re-calling the 5' RACE reads. In total, the table holds over 80,000 distinct CDR3 sequences. This chain joins TRBV12-5 and TRBJ2-7; TCRdb outputs TRBD1, but without DNA this stays unchecked. The sequence was obtained from a human donor in good health. Some clones in this sample may be carry-over from other donors' samples. The sequencing sample was made of naive CXCR3- CD8+ T cells from blood. As for subset: CD45RO-CCR7+CD27+CD95- naive CD8+ T cells lacking CXCR3 (TNR3-). The CDR3 protein is CASHRTGDIGQYF.